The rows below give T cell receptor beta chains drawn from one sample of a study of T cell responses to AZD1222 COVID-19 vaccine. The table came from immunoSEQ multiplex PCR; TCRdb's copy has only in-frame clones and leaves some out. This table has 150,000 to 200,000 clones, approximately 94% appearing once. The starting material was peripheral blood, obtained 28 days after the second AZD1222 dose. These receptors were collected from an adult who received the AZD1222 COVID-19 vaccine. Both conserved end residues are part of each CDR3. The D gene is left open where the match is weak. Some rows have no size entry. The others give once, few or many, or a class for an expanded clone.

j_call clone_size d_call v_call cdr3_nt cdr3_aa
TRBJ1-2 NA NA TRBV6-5 TGTGCCAGCAGTTTCAGCGGGAGGAATGGCTACACCTTC CASSFSGRNGYTF
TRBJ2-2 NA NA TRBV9 TGTGCCAGCAGCGTAGTAGGCGGATCCACCGGGGAGCTGTTTTTT CASSVVGGSTGELFF
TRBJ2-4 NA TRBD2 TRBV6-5 TGTGCCAGCAGTTACGGATCCCAAGCGGGGAGAAACATTCAGTACTTC CASSYGSQAGRNIQYF
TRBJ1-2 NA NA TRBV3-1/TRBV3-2 TGTGCCAGCAGCCAAGGGGTCGGGAGCGGAGGCTACACCTTC CASSQGVGSGGYTF
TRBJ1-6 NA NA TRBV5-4 TGTGCCAGCAGCTTGGGGGATTCACCCCTCCACTTT CASSLGDSPLHF
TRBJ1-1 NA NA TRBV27 TGTGCCAGCAGTTTCCAGGCAGGGCTAAACACTGAAGCTTTCTTT CASSFQAGLNTEAFF
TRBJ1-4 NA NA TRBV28 TGTGCCAGCAGCTCCCCATCAGGGATCGGGGAAAAACTGTTTTTT CASSSPSGIGEKLFF
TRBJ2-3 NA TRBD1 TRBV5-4 TGTGCCAGCAGCTGGGACAGGTTCACAGATACGCAGTATTTT CASSWDRFTDTQYF
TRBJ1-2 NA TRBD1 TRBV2 TGTGCCAGCAGTGAACTAGGGACAGCCTATGGCTACACCTTC CASSELGTAYGYTF
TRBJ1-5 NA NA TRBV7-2 TGTGCCAGCAGCTTGGTGTCAGGGGTAGGTCAGCCCCAGCATTTT CASSLVSGVGQPQHF
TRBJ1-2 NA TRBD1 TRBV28 TGTGCCAGCAGCCCCTCGACAGGGGCTTTTAACTATGGCTACACCTTC CASSPSTGAFNYGYTF
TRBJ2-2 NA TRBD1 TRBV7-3 TGTGCCAGCAGCTTAAAACAGGGGCGTTTCGGGGAGCTGTTTTTT CASSLKQGRFGELFF
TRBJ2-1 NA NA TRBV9 TGTGCCAGCAGCGTCACAGGCTCTCCGGGGGATGAGCAGTTCTTC CASSVTGSPGDEQFF
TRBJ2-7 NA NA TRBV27 TGTGCCAGCAGTTTATTTCTAAAGGACGAGCAGTACTTC CASSLFLKDEQYF
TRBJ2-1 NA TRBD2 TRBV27 TGTGCCAGCAGTCTCCGACTAGCGGATTACAAAGAAATGAGGAGTAATGAGCAGTTCTTC CASSLRLADYKEMRSNEQFF
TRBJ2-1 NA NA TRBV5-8 TGTGCCAGCAGTTCTGATTTGGTGCCCAACAATGAGCAGTTCTTC CASSSDLVPNNEQFF
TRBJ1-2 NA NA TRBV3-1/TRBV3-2 TGTGCCAGCAGCCAAGATCGGCCAGGGAGGTCGAAGGGCTACACCTTC CASSQDRPGRSKGYTF
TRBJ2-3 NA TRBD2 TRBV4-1 TGCGCCAGCAGCCAGACCCGCCCAGGGACTAGCGGGAGTGGTACGCAGTATTTT CASSQTRPGTSGSGTQYF
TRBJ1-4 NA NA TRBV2 TGTGCCAGCAGGGGCATCGGGGGGCGGTATGAAAAACTGTTTTTT CASRGIGGRYEKLFF
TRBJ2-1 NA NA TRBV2 TGTGCCAGCAGTCAGGACTCCGAGCAGTTCTTC CASSQDSEQFF
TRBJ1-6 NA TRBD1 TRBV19 TGTGCCAGTAGTATAGTCCCGGGACAGTCGGCCAGGAATTCACCCCTCCACTTT CASSIVPGQSARNSPLHF
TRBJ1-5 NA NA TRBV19 TGTGCCAGTAGTACCACACTTTATAGCAATCAGCCCCAGCATTTT CASSTTLYSNQPQHF
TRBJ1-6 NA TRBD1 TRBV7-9 TGTGCCAGCAGCTTCACCGGGACAGCGGATTCACCCCTCCACTTT CASSFTGTADSPLHF
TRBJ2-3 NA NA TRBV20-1 TGCAGTGCTAGTTTGGACTATGGGGCAGATACGCAGTATTTT CSASLDYGADTQYF
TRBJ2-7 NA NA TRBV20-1 TGCAGTGCTAGTAGCGACACCTACGAGCAGTACTTC CSASSDTYEQYF
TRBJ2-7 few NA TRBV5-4 TGTGCCAGCAGCTTGGATTTGGGACGGACGGGGTTC CASSLDLGRTGF
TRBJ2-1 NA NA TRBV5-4 TGTGCCAGCAGCTTGCTGAGTTTTTCCTACAATGAGCAGTTCTTC CASSLLSFSYNEQFF
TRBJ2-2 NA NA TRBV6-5 TGTGCCAGCGGGAACCGGGATATAAACACCGGGGAGCTGTTTTTT CASGNRDINTGELFF
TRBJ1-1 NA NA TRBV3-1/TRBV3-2 TGTGCCAGCAGGCATAACCCCGGAACTGAAGCTTTCTTT CASRHNPGTEAFF
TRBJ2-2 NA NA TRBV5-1 TGCGCCAGCAGCTTGGATGGGGGGCCCGGGGAGCTGTTTTTT CASSLDGGPGELFF
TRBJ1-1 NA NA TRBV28 TGTGCCAGCAGTCCGGCTTGGGAAGCTTTCTTT CASSPAWEAFF
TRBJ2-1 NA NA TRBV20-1 TGCAGTGCTAGTGGAGGCGGCTACAATGAGCAGTTCTTC CSASGGGYNEQFF
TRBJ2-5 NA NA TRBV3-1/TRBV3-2 TGTGCCAGCAGTATCAGGGGTTCAGAGACCCAGTACTTC CASSIRGSETQYF
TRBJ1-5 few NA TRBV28 TGTGCCAGCAGTTTCGTGTCGAGTGGGAATCAGCCCCAGCATTTT CASSFVSSGNQPQHF
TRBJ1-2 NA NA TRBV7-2 TGTGCCAGCAGCATACAGGGTCGGTATGGCTACACCTTC CASSIQGRYGYTF
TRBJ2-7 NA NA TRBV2 TGTGCCAGCAGCCCAGGGGGGGACTACGAGCAGTACTTC CASSPGGDYEQYF
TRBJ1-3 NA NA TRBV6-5 TGTGCCAGCAGTTACACAGGCAGCTCTGGAAACACCATATATTTT CASSYTGSSGNTIYF
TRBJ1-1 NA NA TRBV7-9 TGTGCCAGCAGCTTGGGGGTAGGCACTGAAGCTTTCTTT CASSLGVGTEAFF
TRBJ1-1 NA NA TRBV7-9 TGTGCCAGCAAGCCAAGGAGGGACACTGAAGCTTTCTTT CASKPRRDTEAFF
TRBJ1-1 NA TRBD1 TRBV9 TGTGCCAGCAGCGTAGTGGGACAGATGAACACTGAAGCTTTCTTT CASSVVGQMNTEAFF
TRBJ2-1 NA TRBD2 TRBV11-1 TGTGCCAGCACCCGATTAGCGGGAGGGCGGTACAATGAGCAGTTCTTC CASTRLAGGRYNEQFF
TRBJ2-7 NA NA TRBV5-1 TGCGCCAGCAGCCTAACAGCATACGAGCAGTACTTC CASSLTAYEQYF
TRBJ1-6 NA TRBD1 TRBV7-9 TGTGCCAGCAGCTTCCGGGACAGTGACAATTCACCCCTCCACTTT CASSFRDSDNSPLHF
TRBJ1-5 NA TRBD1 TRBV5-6 TGTGCCAGCAGCTTGACAGGGGGACTGTATAGCAATCAGCCCCAGCATTTT CASSLTGGLYSNQPQHF
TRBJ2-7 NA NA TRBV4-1 TGCGCCAGCAGCCCGGACCGCTACTACGAGCAGTACTTC CASSPDRYYEQYF
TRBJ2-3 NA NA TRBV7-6 TGTGCCAGCAGCTCCCAGGGTTATACGCAGTATTTT CASSSQGYTQYF
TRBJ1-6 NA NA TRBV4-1 TGCGCCAGCAGCCAAGATCGCCATTCACCCCTCCACTTT CASSQDRHSPLHF
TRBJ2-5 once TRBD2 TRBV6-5 TGTGCCAGCAGTTACCAGCGGGGCATCCAAGAGACCCAGTACTTC CASSYQRGIQETQYF
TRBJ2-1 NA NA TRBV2 TGTGCCAGCAGTCGGTACTACAATGAGCAGTTCTTC CASSRYYNEQFF
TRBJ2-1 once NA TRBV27 TGTGCCAGCAACCTCAAGCCCACCCTTCCTTACAATGAGCAGTTCTTC CASNLKPTLPYNEQFF
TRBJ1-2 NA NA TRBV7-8 TGTGCCAGCAGCCAAAACTATGGCTACACCTTC CASSQNYGYTF
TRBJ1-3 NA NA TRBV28 TGTGCCAGCAGTTTAGGTGCGGTTATTCCCGGAAACACCATATATTTT CASSLGAVIPGNTIYF
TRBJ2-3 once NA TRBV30 TGTGCCTGGACGGGGGATACAGATACGCAGTATTTT CAWTGDTDTQYF
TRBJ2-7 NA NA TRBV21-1 TGTGCCAGCATCTCAGATAGTGGGACAGGGGGGTCCCAGATTAGCTGCGAGCAGTACTTC CASISDSGTGGSQISCEQYF